This TCR beta chain was captured in a study of cytomegalovirus exposure and HLA in healthy donors. Study information: The 500 to 750 first-cohort repertoires and the 100 to 150 validation repertoires shared the same platform, a later analysis reported.

In regard to this clone: The antigen remains undetermined.

With V trimmed by 6 bases and J by 5 bases, 4 bases remained unmatched. CDR3 length: 14 residues. Germline V gene lookup returns CDR1 SEHNR and CDR2 FQNEAQ (reference sequence). TCRdb's copy holds only in-frame clones and misses some; the assay was immunoSEQ multiplex PCR. Among under 150,000 clones listed, around 84% were seen once. The donors were in the approximately 130-subject validation cohort, distinct from the roughly 700-subject first cohort. Study-level findings and limits: Rarity held for most TCR sequences, but there were some public TCRs that occurred in many donors. CMV antigen specificity was confirmed in vitro for a few CMV-associated chains.

This chain links TRBV7-9 with TRBJ2-7; 13 nucleotides match TRBD2. Sequences were obtained from PBMCs. This sequence was found in a man aged 18 to 35 in good health and CMV-seropositive. CDR3 amino acids: CASSRLAGGNEQYF. In DNA form, the CDR3 reads TGTGCCAGCAGTAGACTAGCGGGAGGCAACGAGCAGTACTTC.